The rows below give T cell receptor beta chains drawn from one sample of a study of cytomegalovirus exposure and HLA in healthy donors. Profiled with immunoSEQ multiplex PCR; TCRdb holds only in-frame clones, not every one. The sample has some 200,000 clones, over 70% seen once. Sequenced sample: PBMCs. The receptors come from a man in his fifties in good health and CMV-seronegative. The CDR3 runs from the conserved cysteine through the conserved F or W. The order of the fields is clone size, J gene, CDR3 length, V gene, D gene, CDR3 DNA, CDR3 protein. A D gene is named only where the DNA matches it firmly. Expanded clones get a size class; other rows say once, few or many, or leave the size out.

once TRBJ2-5 11 TRBV2 NA TGTGCCAGCAGTGATCGAGAGACCCAGTACTTC CASSDRETQYF
NA TRBJ1-5 15 TRBV19 NA TGTGCCAGTAGAGGGGTTTTCTATAGCAATCAGCCCCAGCATTTT CASRGVFYSNQPQHF
NA TRBJ1-4 18 TRBV12-5 NA TGTGCTAGTGGTTTGGTAAGAGGGCCAGGATTTATTAGCGAAAAACTGTTTTTT CASGLVRGPGFISEKLFF
NA TRBJ1-2 14 TRBV10-3 NA TGTGCCATCAGTGAGTCCAACAGGCCGGGCGGCTACACCTTC CAISESNRPGGYTF
NA TRBJ2-5 17 TRBV2 TRBD2 TGTGCCAGCAATAAAAGGACTAGCGGGGCCAAGGGCGGGACCCAGTACTTC CASNKRTSGAKGGTQYF
few TRBJ1-1 12 TRBV4-1 NA TGCGCCAGCAGCCCGCCCACCGGTCGAGCTTTCTTT CASSPPTGRAFF
NA TRBJ1-1 15 TRBV5-1 TRBD1 TGCGCCAGCAGCCCTGGACAGGGGGCGAACACTGAAGCTTTCTTT CASSPGQGANTEAFF
NA TRBJ2-7 17 TRBV19 TRBD1 TGTGCCAGTAGTCTAAACACCGGGACAGGGTTGTCCTACGAGCAGTACTTC CASSLNTGTGLSYEQYF
NA TRBJ2-5 16 TRBV4-3 TRBD2 TGCGCCAGCAGCCAAGATCTGAGCGGGGGGAGAGAGACCCAGTACTTC CASSQDLSGGRETQYF
NA TRBJ1-1 15 TRBV10-3 NA TGTGCCATCAGTATAAGGGGAGGCGTGAACACTGAAGCTTTCTTT CAISIRGGVNTEAFF
NA TRBJ2-5 18 TRBV19 TRBD2 TGTGCCAGTAGTATAGCGGTCAAGCGGGGGGCCGGGAGGGAGACCCAGTACTTC CASSIAVKRGAGRETQYF
few TRBJ1-2 13 TRBV6-1 NA TGTGCCAGCACCCCCGGGGGGTTAGAGGGCTACACCTTC CASTPGGLEGYTF
NA TRBJ2-5 16 TRBV4-1 NA TGCGCCAGCAGCCAACTCTCGACAGTCATCTCTACGAGGCAGTACTTC CASSQLSTVISTRQYF
NA TRBJ2-5 14 TRBV5-4 NA TGTGCCAGCAGCTCTTCGGGACACGGGGAGACCCAGTACTTC CASSSSGHGETQYF
NA TRBJ1-6 14 TRBV12-5 NA TGTGCTAGTGGTCATGGCGGTCATAATTCACCCCTCCACTTT CASGHGGHNSPLHF
NA TRBJ1-1 12 TRBV10-3 NA TGTGCCATCGCGAAGGGAGGCACTGAAGCTTTCTTT CAIAKGGTEAFF
NA TRBJ1-5 15 TRBV6-6 TRBD1 TGTGCCAGCAGCCTATACAGGGGTGGCAATCAGCCCCAGCATTTT CASSLYRGGNQPQHF
few TRBJ1-3 14 TRBV9 TRBD1 TGTGCCAGCAGCGATCGGACAGGTGGAAACACCATATATTTT CASSDRTGGNTIYF
NA TRBJ2-5 16 TRBV19 NA TGTGCCAGTAGCATCGACGGGACTGCGTACCAAGAGACCCAGTACTTC CASSIDGTAYQETQYF
NA TRBJ1-2 15 TRBV7-9 NA TGTGCCAGCAGCTTAGGATTAGGGGATAACTATGGCTACACCTTC CASSLGLGDNYGYTF
NA TRBJ1-5 14 TRBV19 TRBD1 TGTGCCAGTATCCAGACAGGGGGCGGACAGCCCCAGCATTTT CASIQTGGGQPQHF
few TRBJ1-1 16 TRBV7-9 NA TGTGCCAGCAGCCTCGGCCCCGCAGGGCCCAACACTGAAGCTTTCTTT CASSLGPAGPNTEAFF
NA TRBJ1-2 15 TRBV19 NA TGTGCCAGTAGTACGTCAGGGGATCGGAACGGACGCTACACCTTC CASSTSGDRNGRYTF
NA TRBJ1-5 11 TRBV20-1 TRBD1 TGCAGTGCCCAAGACAGGGGGCCCCAGCATTTT CSAQDRGPQHF
NA TRBJ2-3 15 TRBV7-2 TRBD2 TGTGCCAGCAGTGCCTTGCGGGGGGCAGCAGATACGCAGTATTTT CASSALRGAADTQYF
NA TRBJ1-2 16 TRBV10-3 NA TGTGCCATCAGTGGAGGCCAGCGTGCGGGGGGATATGGCTACACCTTC CAISGGQRAGGYGYTF
few TRBJ2-5 15 TRBV2 NA TGTGCCAGCAGTGATTTACGGGGGTCGGGGGAGACCCAGTACTTC CASSDLRGSGETQYF
NA TRBJ2-5 12 TRBV7-9 NA TGTTCCGTGAGACAGGGACTGGAGACCCAGTACTTC CSVRQGLETQYF
NA TRBJ1-1 14 TRBV6-5 NA TGTGCCAGCAGTTACTCGACGGGGAACACTGAAGCTTTCTTT CASSYSTGNTEAFF
NA TRBJ2-1 16 TRBV19 NA TGTGCCAGTAGTATAGTGAAGACATATACCTACAATGAGCAGTTCTTC CASSIVKTYTYNEQFF
NA TRBJ1-1 11 TRBV7-9 NA TGTGCCAGCAGAGGGGGGGGTGAAGCTTTCTTT CASRGGGEAFF
few TRBJ2-3 12 TRBV2 NA TGTGCCAGCAGTGAATCAACAGATACGCAGTATTTT CASSESTDTQYF
NA TRBJ2-7 13 TRBV4-1 NA TGCGCCAGCAGCCCCCCCCGCGGGAACGAGCAGTACTTC CASSPPRGNEQYF
NA TRBJ2-1 16 TRBV9 TRBD2 TGTGCCAGCAGCCCTCCTCCGGGGGGGGCAGGCAATGAGCAGTTCTTC CASSPPPGGAGNEQFF
NA TRBJ2-7 13 TRBV6-1 NA TGTGCCAGCAGTTTTCCAGGGACCTACGAGCAGTACTTC CASSFPGTYEQYF
few TRBJ1-5 14 TRBV11-2 NA TGTGCCAGCAGCTTAGGAGGTCCCGGCGAGCCCCAGCATTTT CASSLGGPGEPQHF
NA TRBJ2-7 13 TRBV10-2 NA TGCGCCAGCAGCCAAACGAGCTCCTACGAGCAGTACTTC CASSQTSSYEQYF
NA TRBJ2-2 15 TRBV7-3 TRBD1 TGTGCCAGCAGCTTAGGGGCTCAGGGGGCCGGGGAGCTGTTTTTT CASSLGAQGAGELFF
NA TRBJ2-2 12 TRBV15 NA TGTGCCACCAGTCTACTTACCGGGGAGCTGTTTTTT CATSLLTGELFF
NA TRBJ1-5 15 TRBV18 NA TGTGCCAGCTCACCTGAAGCACAGCTCAATCAGCCCCAGCATTTT CASSPEAQLNQPQHF
NA TRBJ2-1 14 TRBV29-1 NA TGCAGCGTGGGGGCGGCAGGCTCCTACAATGAGCAGTTCTTC CSVGAAGSYNEQFF
NA TRBJ2-2 16 TRBV7-9 TRBD1 TGTGCCAGCAGCTCACAGGGGGTCCTGAACACCGGGGAGCTGTTTTTT CASSSQGVLNTGELFF
NA TRBJ2-3 13 TRBV18 NA TGTGCCAGCTCACCACGTGAGTCAGATACGCAGTATTTT CASSPRESDTQYF
NA TRBJ2-1 12 TRBV9 TRBD1 TGTGCCAGCAGCGTATTAGGGGGCTGGCAGTTCTTC CASSVLGGWQFF
NA TRBJ2-3 16 TRBV5-1 NA TGCGCCAGCAGCTTGGAGGGGTACTCGGCGGCAGATACGCAGTATTTT CASSLEGYSAADTQYF